These 5 T cell receptor beta chains originate from one sample sequenced in a study of T cells in Graves' hyperthyroidism and ophthalmopathy. RNA transcripts provided the source from which TCR beta CDR3 regions were amplified. TCR CDR3 underwent first-round RT-PCR with the HTBI primer set. One entry per CDR3 protein, called by TCRdb with MiXCR from the multiplex PCR reads. The sample lists almost 600,000 distinct CDR3 sequences, about 43% occurring once. Material: peripheral blood or thyroid tissue (not recorded which). The receptors here all came from a woman aged 18-29 years with Graves' hyperthyroidism.

CDR3 nucleotide sequence: TGTGCCACCAGTGTTTCCGGGAGCAGGGAGACCCAGTACTTC. This sequence encodes CATSVSGSRETQYF. This chain links TRBV24-1 with TRBJ2-5, with D maybe TRBD2 (6 bases). This CDR3 has 14 residues. V was shortened by 5 bases and J by 5 bases, with 14 bases between the two germline ends. Germline V gene sequence: CDR1 KGHDR, CDR2 SFDVKD.

This clonotype was seen only a few times. The chain recombines TRBV10-3 with TRBJ2-7; D is unresolved. The CDR3 consists of 13 residues. The V gene lost 0 bases and the J gene lost 6 bases, with 9 bases spanning the gap. From germline, CDR1 is ENHRY and CDR2 SYGVKD. This CDR3 is CAISESTSTEQYF. CDR3 nucleotide sequence: TGTGCCATCAGTGAGTCGACATCGACCGAGCAGTACTTC.

Regarding this clonotype: This could be a read error, since a much larger clone is one nucleotide away. Since the CDR3 does not end with the conserved phenylalanine or tryptophan, this likely comes from a read error. The V and J genes are TRBV5-4 and TRBJ2-7; D may match TRBD1 or TRBD2 (5 bases each). Germline CDR1 SGHNT, CDR2 YYREEE (reference sequence). Trimming removed 5 bases from V and 4 bases from J, with 16 bases in between. The CDR3 contains 14 residues. In DNA, the CDR3 is TGTGCCAGCAGTCCCGGGACGGCGGAATACGAGCAGTACCTC. As protein: CASSPGTAEYEQYL.

This clonotype was observed at least ten times. The CDR3 loop reads CSAPRDRSSYEQYF. DNA of the CDR3: TGCAGTGCCCCCCGGGACAGAAGCTCCTACGAGCAGTACTTC. The chain employs TRBV20-1 and TRBJ2-7, with 7 bases matching TRBD1. This CDR3 has 14 amino acids. Germline CDR1 reads DFQATT; CDR2 reads SNEGSKA (reference sequence). With V trimmed by 6 bases and J by 0 bases, 8 bases remained unmatched.

This clonotype was counted ten times or more. CDR3 coding DNA: TGTGCCAGCAGCTTAATTAAGGGACGGGAAGCTTTCTTT. This gives the protein CASSLIKGREAFF. J is TRBJ1-1 and V is TRBV7-9; tentative D call: TRBD1 (5 bases). V gave up 2 bases and J gave up 8 bases, with 12 bases separating them. The CDR3 length is 13 residues. CDR1 is SEHNR and CDR2 is FQNEAQ in the germline V gene (reference sequence).